The clone carrying this T cell receptor beta chain was detected once. Its specificity is not known. This entry is derived from a study of CD4 T cells in relation to SARS-CoV-2 and coronaviruses. This CDR3 region has 16 residues. V dropped 0 bases and J dropped 6 bases, with 16 bases sitting between them. The germline CDR1 and CDR2 sequences are MGHRA and YSYEKL. CD4+ T cells from unexposed donors were obtained before the COVID-19 pandemic (2011-2018). After around nine days of culture, CD4+ T cells were isolated. As cell numbers allowed, unexposed-donor CD4+ T cells faced SARS-CoV-2 S/N and four cold-coronavirus spikes. Libraries were prepared by immunoSEQ multiplex PCR; TCRdb keeps only in-frame clonotypes and omits some of them. The sample has some 19,000 clones, over 65% seen once.

The V and J genes are TRBV4-1 and TRBJ2-3, with a tentative D call TRBD1 (6 bases). Sequencing was performed on CD4+ T cells from PBMCs, cultured in vitro. The source of this sequence is a human donor in good health. The CDR3 nucleotides read TGCGCCAGCAGCCAAGATGGCCAGGGGAGCTCCGATACGCAGTATTTT. Amino acid sequence: CASSQDGQGSSDTQYF.